The rows below give T cell receptor beta chains drawn from one sample of a study of blood T cell repertoires in COVID-19. Assay used: immunoSEQ multiplex PCR; TCRdb lists only in-frame clones, some missing. Of around 95,000 clones detected, roughly 84% appear once; the ten largest clones hold over 10%. Sequencing input: peripheral blood. The receptors stem from a human donor in a cohort sampled during active COVID-19. CDR3s include the opening cysteine and the closing phenylalanine or tryptophan. The order of the fields is CDR3 protein, J gene, V gene, clone size, CDR3 length. Only part of the rows carry a size: once, few, many, or a class if the clone is expanded.

cdr3_aa: CASSPGLGGESSYEQYF
j_call: TRBJ2-7
v_call: TRBV7-2
clone_size: once
cdr3_length: 17

cdr3_aa: CASSFDRGHEQYF
j_call: TRBJ2-7
v_call: TRBV7-2
clone_size: once
cdr3_length: 13

cdr3_aa: CASSEGLAGGGNEQFF
j_call: TRBJ2-1
v_call: TRBV6-1
clone_size: .
cdr3_length: 16

cdr3_aa: CASSLQGAGGNTEAFF
j_call: TRBJ1-1
v_call: TRBV5-1
clone_size: .
cdr3_length: 16

cdr3_aa: CASSPWQGSTDTQYF
j_call: TRBJ2-3
v_call: TRBV11-2
clone_size: .
cdr3_length: 15

cdr3_aa: CASGPGLPTDTQYF
j_call: TRBJ2-3
v_call: TRBV2
clone_size: .
cdr3_length: 14

cdr3_aa: CASSYSIGRASGSTDTQYF
j_call: TRBJ2-3
v_call: TRBV6-2/TRBV6-3
clone_size: .
cdr3_length: 19

cdr3_aa: CASSLAGRTISYEQYF
j_call: TRBJ2-7
v_call: TRBV7-8
clone_size: .
cdr3_length: 16

cdr3_aa: CASSEAGQGLMGANVLTF
j_call: TRBJ2-6
v_call: TRBV2
clone_size: .
cdr3_length: 18

cdr3_aa: CAIRTITGGYTF
j_call: TRBJ1-2
v_call: TRBV10-3
clone_size: .
cdr3_length: 12

cdr3_aa: CASSPGQGNYEQYF
j_call: TRBJ2-7
v_call: TRBV3-1/TRBV3-2
clone_size: .
cdr3_length: 14

cdr3_aa: CAWSVPKGAFNYGYTF
j_call: TRBJ1-2
v_call: TRBV30
clone_size: .
cdr3_length: 16

cdr3_aa: CASSLGASGLEADTQYF
j_call: TRBJ2-3
v_call: TRBV11-2
clone_size: few
cdr3_length: 17

cdr3_aa: CASSIGQSYEQYF
j_call: TRBJ2-7
v_call: TRBV18
clone_size: .
cdr3_length: 13

cdr3_aa: CASSPYRDYGYTF
j_call: TRBJ1-2
v_call: TRBV27
clone_size: few
cdr3_length: 13

cdr3_aa: CASGTGTGGFGELFF
j_call: TRBJ2-2
v_call: TRBV12-5
clone_size: .
cdr3_length: 15

cdr3_aa: CASMRSTGNTIYF
j_call: TRBJ1-3
v_call: TRBV12-3/TRBV12-4
clone_size: .
cdr3_length: 13

cdr3_aa: CASSQVGQGDNQPQHF
j_call: TRBJ1-5
v_call: TRBV4-1
clone_size: .
cdr3_length: 16

cdr3_aa: CASSQDKDRAWNEAFF
j_call: TRBJ1-1
v_call: TRBV4-1
clone_size: .
cdr3_length: 16

cdr3_aa: CASSSGKGGLLGYTF
j_call: TRBJ1-2
v_call: TRBV7-9
clone_size: .
cdr3_length: 15

cdr3_aa: CAISGTGGATNEKLFF
j_call: TRBJ1-4
v_call: TRBV10-3
clone_size: .
cdr3_length: 16

cdr3_aa: CASSEFRGTIGDTQYF
j_call: TRBJ2-3
v_call: TRBV2
clone_size: .
cdr3_length: 16

cdr3_aa: CASSGNRGRGELFF
j_call: TRBJ2-2
v_call: TRBV5-4
clone_size: .
cdr3_length: 14

cdr3_aa: CASSEGGTGKNSPLHF
j_call: TRBJ1-6
v_call: TRBV25-1
clone_size: .
cdr3_length: 16

cdr3_aa: CASSSRTGFNSPLHF
j_call: TRBJ1-6
v_call: TRBV5-1
clone_size: .
cdr3_length: 15

cdr3_aa: CATSRERGIYEQYF
j_call: TRBJ2-7
v_call: TRBV15
clone_size: .
cdr3_length: 14

cdr3_aa: CASREDRAGGYTF
j_call: TRBJ1-2
v_call: TRBV2
clone_size: .
cdr3_length: 13

cdr3_aa: CASSLDPGGSGETQYF
j_call: TRBJ2-5
v_call: TRBV5-4
clone_size: .
cdr3_length: 16

cdr3_aa: CASSATGQGSNEQFF
j_call: TRBJ2-1
v_call: TRBV5-8
clone_size: .
cdr3_length: 15

cdr3_aa: CASNPGTGGTGELFF
j_call: TRBJ2-2
v_call: TRBV11-2
clone_size: .
cdr3_length: 15

cdr3_aa: CATSRATGGYEQYF
j_call: TRBJ2-7
v_call: TRBV15
clone_size: many
cdr3_length: 14

cdr3_aa: CAISATGTGQETQYF
j_call: TRBJ2-5
v_call: TRBV10-3
clone_size: .
cdr3_length: 15

cdr3_aa: CASSQLSSGGDEQFF
j_call: TRBJ2-1
v_call: TRBV4-1
clone_size: .
cdr3_length: 15

cdr3_aa: CASSTGLAGRGGELFF
j_call: TRBJ2-2
v_call: TRBV19
clone_size: .
cdr3_length: 16

cdr3_aa: CASSLQGGETQYF
j_call: TRBJ2-5
v_call: TRBV5-1
clone_size: .
cdr3_length: 13

cdr3_aa: CASTQGPGTEAFF
j_call: TRBJ1-1
v_call: TRBV19
clone_size: .
cdr3_length: 13

cdr3_aa: CAWRYGLAAADTQYF
j_call: TRBJ2-3
v_call: TRBV30
clone_size: .
cdr3_length: 15

cdr3_aa: CASALVGGTGYTF
j_call: TRBJ1-2
v_call: TRBV6-5
clone_size: .
cdr3_length: 13

cdr3_aa: CASSKRNSCGTGVSEVAEAFF
j_call: TRBJ1-1
v_call: TRBV21-1
clone_size: .
cdr3_length: 21

cdr3_aa: CASKLAGGPDTQYF
j_call: TRBJ2-3
v_call: TRBV5-1
clone_size: .
cdr3_length: 14

cdr3_aa: CASSETNSYEQYF
j_call: TRBJ2-7
v_call: TRBV5-1
clone_size: .
cdr3_length: 13

cdr3_aa: CSARRQETQYF
j_call: TRBJ2-5
v_call: TRBV20-1
clone_size: .
cdr3_length: 11

cdr3_aa: CSVANTGELFF
j_call: TRBJ2-2
v_call: TRBV29-1
clone_size: .
cdr3_length: 11

cdr3_aa: CASSGTDYEQYF
j_call: TRBJ2-7
v_call: TRBV5-1
clone_size: .
cdr3_length: 12

cdr3_aa: CASRPRFRQIAEKLFF
j_call: TRBJ1-4
v_call: TRBV6-6
clone_size: .
cdr3_length: 16

cdr3_aa: CASSYPRTGTGELFF
j_call: TRBJ2-2
v_call: TRBV6-2/TRBV6-3
clone_size: few
cdr3_length: 15

cdr3_aa: CASSGTGSNQPQHF
j_call: TRBJ1-5
v_call: TRBV6-5
clone_size: .
cdr3_length: 14

cdr3_aa: CASIDLTGTNTEAFF
j_call: TRBJ1-1
v_call: TRBV19
clone_size: .
cdr3_length: 15

cdr3_aa: CASSDPLRAYEQYF
j_call: TRBJ2-7
v_call: TRBV2
clone_size: .
cdr3_length: 14

cdr3_aa: CASSPEDRGFYEQYF
j_call: TRBJ2-7
v_call: TRBV18
clone_size: .
cdr3_length: 15